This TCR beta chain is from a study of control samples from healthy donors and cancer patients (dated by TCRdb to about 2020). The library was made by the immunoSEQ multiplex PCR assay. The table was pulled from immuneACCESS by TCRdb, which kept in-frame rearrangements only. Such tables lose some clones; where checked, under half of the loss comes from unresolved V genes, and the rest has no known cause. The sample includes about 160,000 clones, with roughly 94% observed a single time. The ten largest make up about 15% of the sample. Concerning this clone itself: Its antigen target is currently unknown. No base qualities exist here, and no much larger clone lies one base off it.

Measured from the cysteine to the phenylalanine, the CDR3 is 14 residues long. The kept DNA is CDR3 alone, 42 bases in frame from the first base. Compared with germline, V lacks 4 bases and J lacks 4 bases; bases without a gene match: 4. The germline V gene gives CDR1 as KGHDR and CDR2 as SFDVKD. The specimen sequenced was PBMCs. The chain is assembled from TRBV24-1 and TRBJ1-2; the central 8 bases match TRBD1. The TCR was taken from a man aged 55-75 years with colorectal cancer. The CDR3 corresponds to CATSDRDRGYGYTF. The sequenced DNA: TGTGCCACCAGTGACCGAGACAGGGGCTATGGCTACACCTTC.